This T cell receptor (beta chain) was found in a study of shared clonotypes between healthy human individuals. Germline lookup yields CDR1 MNHEY and CDR2 SMNVEV (reference sequence). The CDR3 length is 16 residues. Germline trimming cut 3 bases from V and 6 bases from J; bases unmatched to any gene: 6. Method: immunoSEQ multiplex PCR; TCRdb's copy keeps in-frame clones and lacks some. This table holds some 2,500,000 clones, 80% to 95% found once. The chain links TRBV27 to TRBJ2-1, with 12 bases matching TRBD2. Material for sequencing was naive CD4+ T cells from PBMCs. Subset indicated: CD45RA+ positively selected. This receptor was taken from a man younger than 30 in good health. Some clones in this sample may be carry-over from other donors' samples. The CDR3 reads CASSFPGLAGPNEQFF. The CDR3 region has the DNA TGTGCCAGCAGTTTCCCCGGACTAGCGGGACCCAATGAGCAGTTCTTC.